This T cell receptor (beta chain) was sequenced for a study of shared clonotypes between healthy human individuals. This clone has more than one count but fewer than ten. The V end was cut by 1 base, the J end by 9 bases, with 10 bases between. The CDR3 contains 13 residues. Germline V gene lookup returns CDR1 SGHTA and CDR2 FQGNSA. Free of recent acute infections or vaccinations, the donors were healthy HIV-negative adults. Everyone who donated was a Caucasian adult who lived in Nashville, Tennessee. In unsorted samples, genomic DNA was obtained using 85 million to 90 million PBMCs. Unsorted PBMC DNA sequencing spanned ten immunoSEQ deep assay plates. Some clones are missing from TCRdb's copy, which holds only in-frame ones; the method was immunoSEQ multiplex PCR. Found here are fewer than 600,000 clones, about 76% of them singletons; the top ten hold around 13%.

The sequencing input was PBMCs. This sequence was found in a middle-aged woman in good health. Some clones in this sample may be carry-over from other donors' samples. V gene TRBV7-2 combines with J gene TRBJ1-5, with D perhaps TRBD1 (5 bases). CDR3 sequence reads: CASSLERGRPQHF. Written as DNA, the CDR3 is TGTGCCAGCAGCTTAGAAAGGGGTCGGCCCCAGCATTTT.